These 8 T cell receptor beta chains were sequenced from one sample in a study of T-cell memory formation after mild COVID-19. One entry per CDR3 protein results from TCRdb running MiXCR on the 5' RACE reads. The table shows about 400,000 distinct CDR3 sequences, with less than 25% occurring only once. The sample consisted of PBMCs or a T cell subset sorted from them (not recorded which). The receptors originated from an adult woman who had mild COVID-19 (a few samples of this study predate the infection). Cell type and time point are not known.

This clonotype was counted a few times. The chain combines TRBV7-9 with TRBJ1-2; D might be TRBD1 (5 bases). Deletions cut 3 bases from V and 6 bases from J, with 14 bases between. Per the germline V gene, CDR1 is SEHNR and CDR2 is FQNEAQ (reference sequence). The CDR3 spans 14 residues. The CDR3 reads CASSLTGTNDGYTF. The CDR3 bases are TGTGCCAGCAGCTTGACCGGGACCAACGATGGCTACACCTTC.

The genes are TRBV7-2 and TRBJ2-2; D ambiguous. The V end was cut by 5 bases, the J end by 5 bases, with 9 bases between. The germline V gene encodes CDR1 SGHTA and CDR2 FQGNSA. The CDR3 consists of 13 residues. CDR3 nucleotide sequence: TGTGCCAGCAGCCCCCCCAGGACCGGGGAGCTGTTTTTT. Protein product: CASSPPRTGELFF.

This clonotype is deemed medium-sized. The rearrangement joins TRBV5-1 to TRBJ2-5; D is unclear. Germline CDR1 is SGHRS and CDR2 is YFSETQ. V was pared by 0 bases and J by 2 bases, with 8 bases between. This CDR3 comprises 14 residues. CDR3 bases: TGCGCCAGCAGCTTGGACAGTCAACAAGAGACCCAGTACTTC. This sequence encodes CASSLDSQQETQYF.

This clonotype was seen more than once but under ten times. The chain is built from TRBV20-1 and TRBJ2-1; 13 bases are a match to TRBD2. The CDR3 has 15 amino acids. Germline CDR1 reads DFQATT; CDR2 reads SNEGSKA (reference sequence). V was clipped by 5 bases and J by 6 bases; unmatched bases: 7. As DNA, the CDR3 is TGCAGTGCTCGAGTTCGACTAGCGGGGGGCAATGAGCAGTTCTTC. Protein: CSARVRLAGGNEQFF.

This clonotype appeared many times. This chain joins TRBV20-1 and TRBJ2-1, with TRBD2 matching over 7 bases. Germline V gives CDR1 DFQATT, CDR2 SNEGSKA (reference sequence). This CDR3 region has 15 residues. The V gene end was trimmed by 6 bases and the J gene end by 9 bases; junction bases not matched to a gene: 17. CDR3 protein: CSAASALREWGEQFF. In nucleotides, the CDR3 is TGCAGTGCCGCGTCTGCGTTGCGGGAGTGGGGTGAGCAGTTCTTC.

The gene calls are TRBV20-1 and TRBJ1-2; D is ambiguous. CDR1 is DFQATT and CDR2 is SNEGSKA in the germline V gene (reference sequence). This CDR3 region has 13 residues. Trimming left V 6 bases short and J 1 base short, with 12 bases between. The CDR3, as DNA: TGCAGTGCCCCAATGGGTGTTAACTATGGCTACACCTTC. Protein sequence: CSAPMGVNYGYTF.

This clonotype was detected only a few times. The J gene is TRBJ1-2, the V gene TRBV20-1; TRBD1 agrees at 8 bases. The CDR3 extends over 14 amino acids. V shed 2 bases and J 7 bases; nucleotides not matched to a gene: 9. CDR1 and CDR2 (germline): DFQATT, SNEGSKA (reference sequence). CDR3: CSARKTGEPLGYTF. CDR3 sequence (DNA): TGCAGTGCTAGAAAGACAGGGGAACCTCTTGGCTACACCTTC.

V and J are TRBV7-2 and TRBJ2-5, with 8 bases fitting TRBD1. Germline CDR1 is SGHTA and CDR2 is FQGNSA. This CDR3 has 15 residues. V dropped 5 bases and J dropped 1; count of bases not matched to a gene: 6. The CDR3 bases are TGTGCCAGCAGCCACGGCAGGGGGCTCCAAGAGACCCAGTACTTC. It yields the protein CASSHGRGLQETQYF. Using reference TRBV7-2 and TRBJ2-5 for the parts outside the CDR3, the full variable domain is GAGVSQSPSNKVTEKGKDVELRCDPISGHTALYWYRQSLGQGLEFLIYFQGNSAPDKSGLPSDRFSAERTGGSVSTLTIQRTQQEDSAVYLCASSHGRGLQETQYFGPGTRLLVL.